This entry is about one T cell receptor beta chain. Its antigen target is currently unknown. Per-base qualities were not stored, and no clone one base away is much larger. The library was prepared using the immunoSEQ multiplex PCR assay. The multiplex PCR relied on a mix of 60 forward primers for TCR Vbeta segments and 13 reverse primers for TCR Jbeta segments. A multiplex PCR assay on genomic DNA amplified the CDR3 region of rearranged TCR beta genes. The amplified TCR beta libraries were sequenced on the Illumina HiSeq System as 87-base-pair reads. Per the authors' processing: A later analysis tallied around 82 million unique TCR beta chains across the approximately 670 repertoires, and around 12 million of those chains were shared by two or more donors. A nearest-neighbor algorithm error-corrected the raw reads and collapsed the reads into unique sequences, merging closely related sequences to remove PCR and sequencing errors. Alignment of CDR3 sequences to IMGT reference sequences was used to assign V, D and J gene segments. For a sequence to be retained, a match of at least six nucleotides was required to both a V gene segment and a J gene segment. Rearrangements were called productive when the CDR3 lacked stop codons and stayed in frame with V and J; all others were non-productive. CDR3 was defined by IMGT convention, running from the second conserved V-encoded cysteine to the conserved J-encoded phenylalanine. Sequences without an unambiguous match to a single V gene segment were excluded from the earlier analysis of over 500 of the donors. In an earlier analysis of a few hundred of the donors, a V segment was called functional when productive rearrangements were above 56.7%, and segregating when the standard deviation between donors exceeded 5%. A statistical classification framework was developed to diagnose cytomegalovirus status using the catalog of TCR beta chain sequences. A later analysis assigned V and J genes by comparing TCR nucleotide sequences with IMGT/GENE-DB human TR gene sequences. Using the TCRdist pipeline, a later analysis assigned CDR3 sequences along with most-parsimonious VDJ recombination scenarios. In a later analysis, every TCR beta chain was defined by the combination of its CDR3 amino acid sequence and its V-gene family, and reads without a unique V-gene family were dropped. To address suspected cross-contamination and a sequencing artifact, a later analysis removed 550 to 750 highly shared, low-generation-probability nucleotide sequences. A later analysis calculated a clonal expansion index for each public chain from normalized within-repertoire ranks of inferred template counts. In a later analysis, generation probabilities were computed with a VDJ recombination model fitted to out-of-frame rearrangements, and the resulting probabilities were checked against IGoR. In a later analysis, TCR-TCR, TCR-HLA and TCR-CMV co-occurrence was scored with hypergeometric tests, and a repertoire-size bias correction was applied to TCR pairs. To estimate false discovery rates, a later analysis permuted the HLA or CMV assignments 20 times. A later analysis grouped co-occurring TCRs with DBSCAN, adding TCRdist sequence similarity when clustering within HLA-allele-positive subsets. Repertoires with fewer than 30,000 or more than 120,000 public chains, plus five repertoires with anomalous nucleotide sharing, were excluded from co-occurrence clustering. Drawn from immuneACCESS, this table holds only the in-frame rearrangements with V and J called that TCRdb kept. Clones are partly lost; checked studies trace under half to an unresolved V gene and leave the rest unexplained. The V and J calls and clone size come from that table; D and trimming were worked out from the DNA. For this sample the table gives 150,000 to 180,000 clones, of which roughly 85% were detected only once. About 2.4% of the sample rests with the top ten.

The junction shows trimming of 0 bases on V and 4 bases on J, plus 15 bases between the germline ends. CDR1 and CDR2 were assigned from the germline V gene as MNHEY and SVGAGI. The CDR3 covers 16 residues, taking in both the cysteine and the phenylalanine. Only the CDR3 DNA is retained, 48 bases long and in frame from the first base. This record comes from a study of cytomegalovirus exposure and HLA in healthy donors listed by TCRdb under 2017. Context from the whole study: An earlier analysis of roughly 500 of the donors reported 250 to 350 Gb of sequence data and more than 90 million unique TCR beta sequences from about 200 million T cells. The study aimed to test whether signatures of past pathogen exposure could be identified by cataloging public T cell receptors. Roughly 300 gigabases of sequencing data and tens of millions of unique TCR sequences made up an early release that covered approximately 650 HLA-typed donors. Among the roughly 410 genotyped donors, approximately 82% belonged to the genetic ancestry cluster associated with self-reported Caucasian donors. HLA typing included class I and class II loci at four-digit resolution. Typing coverage varied by locus: roughly 620-630 donors for A, B, C, DRB1 and DQB1; 500 to 550 for DQA1; about 600 for DPA1; 450 to 480 for DPB1. An earlier analysis of roughly 600 of the donors used high-throughput TCR beta sequencing to judge whether each TCR beta V gene segment behaved as functional or pseudogenic. To predict cytomegalovirus infection status, the study combined high-throughput TCR immunosequencing, statistical association of individual TCRs with disease status, and machine learning. On average, about 200,000 unique TCR beta nucleotide sequences were sequenced per donor among more than 350 genotyped donors of the cohort, with roughly 20% of those sequences being non-productive. Donor age, sex, ethnicity and CMV serostatus were compiled alongside the repertoire data. To study patterns of TCR occurrence, a later analysis re-analyzed previously published TCR beta repertoires from 666 donors and added high-resolution HLA genotyping. The T cell repertoires of 670 or so subjects were profiled by immunosequencing and related to cytomegalovirus serostatus. Five DR-DQ haplotypes were handled as single units for association and clustering because linkage in the cohort was strong. In a later genetic analysis, genome-wide SNP genotypes for about three fifths of the roughly 670 donors were used, and that subset was treated as a discovery cohort. Rather than using new phenotypic data, the later analysis identified candidate immune exposures from TCR beta sequences and from how often those sequences occurred across donors. All discovery cohort repertoires had been generated on a single sequencing platform. Besides the first cohort of 500 to 700 subjects, a separate validation cohort made up of roughly 120 different subjects was used. What the work shows at the level of the full study, not this receptor alone: Correlated functional status among segregating V segments might reflect linkage disequilibrium, but an unknown experimental factor could not be ruled out. In a later analysis, most CMV-associated TCR beta chains were found to appear HLA-restricted, with HLA associations seemingly driven largely by CMV exposure. Specific HLA alleles were associated with 15,000 to 20,000 TCR beta sequences at a false discovery rate of 0.05 in a later analysis. Because some donors lacked HLA typing at each locus, the association tests relied only on the typed subset. In both the original and validation cohorts, the classifier was reported to diagnose cytomegalovirus status with high specificity and sensitivity. A later genetic analysis reported fewer N-insertions in productive TCRs among donors in an Asian-associated ancestry cluster than the approximately 700-donor mean. Because counts were too low, about 15 rarely observed V segments, including chromosome 9 orphons, were left out of the earlier analysis of 500 to 750 of the donors. Immune exposure information for the cohort was limited to CMV serostatus. The presence/absence analyses assumed that sequencing depth was roughly uniform across donors, and that assumption may not be true. The cohort was sequenced for TCR beta chains only, and without alpha or paired-chain data the features that could be detected were limited. A later analysis found that HLA-associated TCR beta chains were more clonally expanded and had lower generation probabilities than equally common non-associated chains. Some IMGT-functional V segments, including TRBV6-2 and TRBV6-3, could not be distinguished by the 87-base-pair reads and were therefore excluded. According to a later analysis, TCR association rates differed among HLA loci, with DRB1 alleles showing the most associated TCRs and HLA-C alleles showing the fewest. An earlier analysis of several hundred of the donors showed that most TCR beta V segments appeared in productive rearrangements either about 87% or about 30% of the time, which broadly matched IMGT annotations. Most TCR sequences were seen in very few donors, while some public TCRs were found in many individuals. A cluster of highly shared sequence variants was judged likely to be a technical artifact of the sequencing pipeline. When HLA alleles, especially DR and DQ, strongly co-occurred, TCR associations were difficult to assign to individual alleles. In a later analysis, several top co-occurrence clusters were reported to appear linked to parvovirus B19, influenza, CMV and Epstein-Barr virus. V-gene and J-gene trimming of TCR beta chains was associated with a missense DCLRE1C variant in a later genetic analysis, and the association was replicated in an independent cohort. In vitro tests confirmed that a few of the cytomegalovirus-associated TCR beta chains recognize cytomegalovirus antigens. The study listed 170 or so TCR beta chains as associated with cytomegalovirus. It was suggested by the authors that the approach could potentially be generalized to other disease states and immunological phenotypes. A further reported finding was that TCR beta sequences accurately predicted the HLA-A and HLA-B alleles for most subjects in the first cohort.

In total, approximately 700 healthy bone marrow donors made up the cohort. At the time of sampling, every cohort member was nominally healthy, though immune exposures that went unrecorded were likely present. The donor was CMV seronegative and was included in the group of over 300 seronegative cohort members. A peripheral blood sample was provided by each donor, and peripheral blood mononuclear cells were used for TCR beta sequencing. The Qiagen DNeasy Blood Extraction Kit was used to extract genomic DNA from the blood cell samples. The sequencing sample was made of PBMCs. The chain joins TRBV6-5 to TRBJ1-2; the D gene cannot be resolved reliably. This TCR came from a woman aged 18-29 years in good health and CMV-seronegative. The sequenced DNA is TGTGCCAGCAGTTACTCGTCCGACGGGGTTCGCTATGGCTACACCTTC. This translates into CASSYSSDGVRYGYTF.